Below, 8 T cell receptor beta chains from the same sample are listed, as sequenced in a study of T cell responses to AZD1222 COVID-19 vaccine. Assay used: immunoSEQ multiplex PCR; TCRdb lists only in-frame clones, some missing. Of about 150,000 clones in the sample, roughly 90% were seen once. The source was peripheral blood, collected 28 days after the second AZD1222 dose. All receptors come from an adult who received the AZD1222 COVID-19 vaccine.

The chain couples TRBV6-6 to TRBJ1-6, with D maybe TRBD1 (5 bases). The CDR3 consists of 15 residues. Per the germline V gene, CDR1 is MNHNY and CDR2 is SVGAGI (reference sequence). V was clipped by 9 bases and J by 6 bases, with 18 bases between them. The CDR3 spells CASTTVGTANSPLHF. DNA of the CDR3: TGTGCCAGTACCACGGTGGGGACGGCTAATTCACCCCTCCACTTT.

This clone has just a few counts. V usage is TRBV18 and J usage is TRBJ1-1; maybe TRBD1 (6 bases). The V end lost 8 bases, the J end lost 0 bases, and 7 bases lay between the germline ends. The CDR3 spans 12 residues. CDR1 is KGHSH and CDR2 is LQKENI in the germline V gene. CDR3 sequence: CASGQLNTEAFF. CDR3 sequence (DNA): TGTGCCAGCGGACAGCTGAACACTGAAGCTTTCTTT.

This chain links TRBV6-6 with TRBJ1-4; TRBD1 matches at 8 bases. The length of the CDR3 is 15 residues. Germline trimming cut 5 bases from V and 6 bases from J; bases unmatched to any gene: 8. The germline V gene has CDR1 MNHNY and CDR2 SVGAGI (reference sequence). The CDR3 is CASSTSGQGDEKLFF. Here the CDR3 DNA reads TGTGCCAGCAGTACCTCTGGACAGGGTGATGAAAAACTGTTTTTT.

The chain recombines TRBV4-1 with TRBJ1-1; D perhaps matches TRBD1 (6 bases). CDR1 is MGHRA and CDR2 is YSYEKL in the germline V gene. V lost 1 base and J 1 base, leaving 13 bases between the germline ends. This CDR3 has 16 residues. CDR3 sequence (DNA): TGCGCCAGCAGCCAAGCTTGGGGGCGAGGGAACACTGAAGCTTTCTTT. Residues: CASSQAWGRGNTEAFF.

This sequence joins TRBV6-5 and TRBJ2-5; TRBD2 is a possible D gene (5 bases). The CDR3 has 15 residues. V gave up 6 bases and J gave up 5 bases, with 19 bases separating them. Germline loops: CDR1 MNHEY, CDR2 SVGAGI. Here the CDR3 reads CASRPLSRAEETQYF. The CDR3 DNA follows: TGTGCCAGCAGGCCCCTCTCTCGAGCGGAGGAGACCCAGTACTTC.

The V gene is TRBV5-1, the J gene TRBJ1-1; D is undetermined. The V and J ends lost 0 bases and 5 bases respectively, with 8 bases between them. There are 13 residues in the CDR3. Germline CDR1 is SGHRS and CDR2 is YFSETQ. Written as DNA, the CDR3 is TGCGCCAGCAGCTTGGCTGACGGTACTGAAGCTTTCTTT. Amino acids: CASSLADGTEAFF.

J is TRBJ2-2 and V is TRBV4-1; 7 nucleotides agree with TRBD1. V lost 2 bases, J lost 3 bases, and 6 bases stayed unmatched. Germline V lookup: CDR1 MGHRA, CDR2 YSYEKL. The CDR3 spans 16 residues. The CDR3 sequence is CASSQSGTEHTGELFF. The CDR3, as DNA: TGCGCCAGCAGCCAATCCGGGACAGAGCACACCGGGGAGCTGTTTTTT.

The DNA of the CDR3 is TGTGCCAGTAGTATCTGGGAGAACACTGAAGCTTTCTTT. It codes for CASSIWENTEAFF. The chain combines TRBV19 with TRBJ1-1; D is unclear. CDR3 length: 13 residues. Germline-derived CDR1 and CDR2 are LNHDA and SQIVND (reference sequence). Trimming pared 3 bases from V and 1 base from J, leaving 6 bases between.